The T cell receptor (beta chain) under discussion was sequenced for a study of T cell changes during pregnancy in multiple sclerosis. Only in-frame clones appear in the TCRdb table, and some are missing; sequencing was by immunoSEQ multiplex PCR. The sample has approximately 40,000 clones, less than 90% seen once. The CDR3 runs to 16 residues. The germline V and J ends were trimmed by 4 bases and 4 bases, with 16 bases remaining between them. Germline V gene sequence: CDR1 KGHSH, CDR2 LQKENI. Sequenced material: CD4+ T cells from peripheral blood mononuclear cells, taken in the second trimester of pregnancy. This receptor was taken from a female donor with multiple sclerosis, enrolled in a pregnancy study. The gene calls are TRBV18 and TRBJ1-4, with D tentatively TRBD1 (5 bases). CDR3 sequence reads: CASSQTGQGLNEKLFF. CDR3 coding DNA: TGTGCCAGCTCACAAACCGGACAAGGCCTTAATGAAAAACTGTTTTTT.